Sequencing of this T cell receptor beta chain was carried out in a study of CD4 T cells in lung cancer (dated by TCRdb to between 2019 and 2020). About the full investigation: The study screened blood T cells of NSCLC patients for responses to candidate mutation-encoded neoepitopes and isolated neoantigen-specific CD4+ T-cell clones and TCRs. Treatments received by the patients before blood donation included platinum chemotherapy, and some patients received nivolumab or pembrolizumab. A few patients undergoing curative-intent resections for stage I-III non-small cell lung cancer provided the tumor and non-adjacent lung tissue. Aged 60 to 69 when blood was donated, the resected patients, most of whom were former smokers, had either lung adenocarcinoma or squamous cell carcinoma. The frequency of neoantigen-specific clonotypes in tumor resections, non-adjacent lung and cultured T-cell products was followed using TCRB deep sequencing. Overall study outcomes, separate from this receptor: Some responses derived from blood might reflect in vitro priming of naive T cells or cross-reactivity instead of memory responses to the cancer.

Library generation was performed with the immunoSEQ multiplex PCR assay. DNA was isolated with Qiagen DNeasy or QIAamp micro DNA kits and TCRB sequenced with the Adaptive Biotechnology human TCRB sequencing kit. TCRB libraries were sequenced on an Illumina MiSeq. As for the original processing: The kit provider's software was used to analyze TCRB sequence data, and Fisher's exact test was applied to assess tumor enrichment of clonotype templates. The clones in this table, taken by TCRdb from immuneACCESS, are in-frame only. Not every clone is retained; where verified, under half of the shortfall comes from an unresolved V gene, and the cause of the rest is unknown. Clone size and the V and J calls come from that table; the DNA yielded D and trimming. The sample data list more than 9,000 clones, and more than 60% of these were observed just once. Together, the top ten hold about 16% of the sample.

This clone was seen a single time. Its antigen specificity is not known. A much more abundant neighbour one base away suggests this may be a read error. The germline V gene gives CDR1 as MDHEN and CDR2 as SYDVKM. The CDR3 contains 15 residues, cysteine and phenylalanine counted. The retained sequence is limited to the CDR3, 45 bases, with the frame set at the first base. Non-adjacent lung tissue was collected from the same resection as far from the malignant lesion as possible, at a distance of at least 3 cm. This TCR was sampled from a man in his fifties or sixties with non-small cell lung cancer. The sample was normal lung tissue taken away from the tumor. Recombination joined TRBV28 with TRBJ2-2, with a weak D call of TRBD1 (5 bases match). The CDR3 region: CASRSPDRNTEELFF. The DNA sequence is TGTGCCAGCCGGAGCCCCGACAGAAACACCGAGGAGCTGTTTTTT.